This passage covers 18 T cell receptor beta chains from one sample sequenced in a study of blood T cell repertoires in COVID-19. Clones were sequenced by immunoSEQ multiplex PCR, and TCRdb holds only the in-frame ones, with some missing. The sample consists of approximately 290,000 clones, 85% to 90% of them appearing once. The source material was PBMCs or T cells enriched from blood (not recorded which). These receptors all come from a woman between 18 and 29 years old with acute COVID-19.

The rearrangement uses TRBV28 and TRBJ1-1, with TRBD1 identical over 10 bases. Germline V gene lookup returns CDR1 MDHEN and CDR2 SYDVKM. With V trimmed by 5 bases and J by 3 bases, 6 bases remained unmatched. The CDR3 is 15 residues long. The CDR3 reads CASSPTGGWYTEAFF. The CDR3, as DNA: TGTGCCAGCAGTCCGACAGGGGGCTGGTACACTGAAGCTTTCTTT. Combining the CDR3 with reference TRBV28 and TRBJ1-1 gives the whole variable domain DVKVTQSSRYLVKRTGEKVFLECVQDMDHENMFWYRQDPGLGLRLIYFSYDVKMKEKGDIPEGYSVSREKKERFSLILESASTNQTSMYLCASSPTGGWYTEAFFGQGTRLTVV.

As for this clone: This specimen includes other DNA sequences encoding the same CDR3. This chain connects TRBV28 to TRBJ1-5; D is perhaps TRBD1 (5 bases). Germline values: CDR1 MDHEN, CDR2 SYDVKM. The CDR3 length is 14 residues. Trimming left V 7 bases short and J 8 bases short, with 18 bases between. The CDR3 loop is CASTRGRGREPQHF. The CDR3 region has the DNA TGTGCCAGCACCCGCGGAAGGGGTAGAGAGCCCCAGCATTTT.

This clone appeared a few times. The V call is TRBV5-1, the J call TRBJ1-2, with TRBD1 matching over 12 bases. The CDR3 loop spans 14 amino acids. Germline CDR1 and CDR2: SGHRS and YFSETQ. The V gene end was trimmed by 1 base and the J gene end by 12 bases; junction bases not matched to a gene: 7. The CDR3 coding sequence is TGCGCCAGCAGCTTGATGGGGACAGGGGGCGAAGACACCTTC. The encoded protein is CASSLMGTGGEDTF. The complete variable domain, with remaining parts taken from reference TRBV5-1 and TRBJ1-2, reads KAGVTQTPRYLIKTRGQQVTLSCSPISGHRSVSWYQQTPGQGLQFLFEYFSETQRNKGNFPGRFSGRQFSNSRSEMNVSTLELGDSALYLCASSLMGTGGEDTFGSGTRLTVV.

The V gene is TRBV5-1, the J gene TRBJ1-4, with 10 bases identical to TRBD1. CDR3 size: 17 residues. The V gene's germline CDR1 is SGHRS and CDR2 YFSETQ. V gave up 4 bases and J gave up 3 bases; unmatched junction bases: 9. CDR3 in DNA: TGCGCCAGCAGCATGACAGGGGGCGTCGGGTCTAATGAAAAACTGTTTTTT. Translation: CASSMTGGVGSNEKLFF.

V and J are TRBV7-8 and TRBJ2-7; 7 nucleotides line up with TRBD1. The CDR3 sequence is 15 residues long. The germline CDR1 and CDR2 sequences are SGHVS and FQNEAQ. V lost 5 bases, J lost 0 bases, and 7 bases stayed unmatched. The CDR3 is CASSVQGLPSYEQYF. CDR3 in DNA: TGTGCCAGCAGCGTACAGGGGCTACCCTCCTACGAGCAGTACTTC.

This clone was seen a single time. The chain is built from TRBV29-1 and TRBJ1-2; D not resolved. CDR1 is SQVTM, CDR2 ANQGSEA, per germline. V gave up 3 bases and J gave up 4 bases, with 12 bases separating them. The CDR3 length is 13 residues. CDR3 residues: CSVEEQSRYGYTF. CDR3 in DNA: TGCAGCGTTGAGGAACAGAGCCGCTATGGCTACACCTTC.

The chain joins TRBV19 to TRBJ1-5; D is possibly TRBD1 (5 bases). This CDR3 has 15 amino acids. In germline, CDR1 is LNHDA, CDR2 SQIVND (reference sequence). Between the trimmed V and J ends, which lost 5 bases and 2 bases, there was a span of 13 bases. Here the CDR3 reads CASSPRTRGNQPQHF. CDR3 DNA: TGTGCCAGTAGTCCCCGGACAAGGGGCAATCAGCCCCAGCATTTT.

CDR3 bases: TGTGCCACTTGGGGCGGGGTTAGCTCCTACGAGCAGTACTTC. It is translated as CATWGGVSSYEQYF. V gene TRBV28 combines with J gene TRBJ2-7, with D possibly matching TRBD2 (6 bases). This CDR3 is built from 14 residues. Germline loops: CDR1 MDHEN, CDR2 SYDVKM. Deletions cut 10 bases from V and 0 bases from J, with 16 bases between. The full variable domain, its missing parts supplied by reference TRBV28 and TRBJ2-7, is DVKVTQSSRYLVKRTGEKVFLECVQDMDHENMFWYRQDPGLGLRLIYFSYDVKMKEKGDIPEGYSVSREKKERFSLILESASTNQTSMYLCATWGGVSSYEQYFGPGTRLTVT.

CDR3 region: CASSISARTEAFF. The CDR3 DNA reads as TGTGCCAGTAGTATTTCAGCCAGGACTGAAGCTTTCTTT. The chain joins TRBV19 to TRBJ1-1, with no clear D. Between the trimmed V and J ends, which lost 3 bases and 5 bases, there was a span of 10 bases. Germline lookup yields CDR1 LNHDA and CDR2 SQIVND (reference sequence). The CDR3 runs to 13 residues.

The CDR3 here is CASSLSGQGNSPLHF. CDR3 coding DNA: TGTGCCAGCAGCTTATCAGGCCAGGGGAATTCACCCCTCCACTTT. The gene calls are TRBV7-9 and TRBJ1-6; a possible D gene is TRBD1 (6 bases). V lost 2 bases, J lost 7 bases, and 12 bases lay in between. Germline assignment: CDR1 SEHNR and CDR2 FQNEAQ (reference sequence). The length of the CDR3 is 15 residues. The full variable domain, with the rest looked up from reference TRBV7-9 and TRBJ1-6, is DTGVSQNPRHKITKRGQNVTFRCDPISEHNRLYWYRQTLGQGPEFLTYFQNEAQLEKSRLLSDRFSAERPKGSFSTLEIQRTEQGDSAMYLCASSLSGQGNSPLHFGNGTRLTVT.

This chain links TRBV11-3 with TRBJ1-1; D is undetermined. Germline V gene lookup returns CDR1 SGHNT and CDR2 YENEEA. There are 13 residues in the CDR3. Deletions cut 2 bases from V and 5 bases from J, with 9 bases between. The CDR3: CASSLSRETEAFF. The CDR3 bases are TGTGCCAGCAGCTTAAGTAGGGAGACTGAAGCTTTCTTT.

The CDR3 DNA reads TGTGCCAGCAGAGTTTGGGTCGGACTAGCGGAGTACAATGAGCAGTTCTTC. This sequence encodes CASRVWVGLAEYNEQFF. The gene calls are TRBV27 and TRBJ2-1, with 10 positions matching TRBD2. Germline V gene sequence: CDR1 MNHEY, CDR2 SMNVEV (reference sequence). The CDR3 consists of 17 residues. The V and J ends lost 6 bases and 4 bases, in that order; junction bases with no gene match: 12.

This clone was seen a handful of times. CDR3 in DNA: TGTGCCAGCAGCTCAAGCTCGACAGGATATAATACCCCCGAAGCTTTCTTT. Translating gives CASSSSSTGYNTPEAFF. The chain combines TRBV7-2 with TRBJ1-1; D possibly corresponds to TRBD1 (6 bases). The ends were cut back, 4 bases at V and 8 bases at J, with 26 bases in the middle. The CDR3 spans 17 residues. Germline CDR1 and CDR2: SGHTA and FQGNSA.

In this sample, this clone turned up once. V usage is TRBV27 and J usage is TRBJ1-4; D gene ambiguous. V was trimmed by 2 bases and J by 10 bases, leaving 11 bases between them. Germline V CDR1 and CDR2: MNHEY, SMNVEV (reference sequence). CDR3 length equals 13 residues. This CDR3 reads CASSLGGLGKLFF. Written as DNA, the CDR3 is TGTGCCAGCAGTTTAGGAGGGTTAGGAAAACTGTTTTTT.

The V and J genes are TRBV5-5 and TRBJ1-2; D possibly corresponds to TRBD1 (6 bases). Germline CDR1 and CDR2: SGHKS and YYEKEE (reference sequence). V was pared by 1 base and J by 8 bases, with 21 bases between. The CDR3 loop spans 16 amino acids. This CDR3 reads CASSLSHRTASRGYTF. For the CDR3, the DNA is TGTGCCAGCAGCTTGTCCCACAGGACAGCTTCTAGGGGCTACACCTTC.

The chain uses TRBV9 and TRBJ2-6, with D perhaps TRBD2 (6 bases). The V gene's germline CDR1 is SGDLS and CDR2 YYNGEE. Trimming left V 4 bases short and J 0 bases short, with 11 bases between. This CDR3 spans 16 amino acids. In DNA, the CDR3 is TGTGCCAGCAGCCGGGACTTCAGCTCTGGGGCCAACGTCCTGACTTTC. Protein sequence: CASSRDFSSGANVLTF.

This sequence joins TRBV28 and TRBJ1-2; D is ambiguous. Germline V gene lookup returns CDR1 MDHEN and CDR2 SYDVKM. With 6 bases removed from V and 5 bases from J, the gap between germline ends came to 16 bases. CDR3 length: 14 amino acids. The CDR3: CASSTDLNLYGYTF. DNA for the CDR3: TGTGCCAGCAGCACAGACCTTAATCTTTATGGCTACACCTTC.

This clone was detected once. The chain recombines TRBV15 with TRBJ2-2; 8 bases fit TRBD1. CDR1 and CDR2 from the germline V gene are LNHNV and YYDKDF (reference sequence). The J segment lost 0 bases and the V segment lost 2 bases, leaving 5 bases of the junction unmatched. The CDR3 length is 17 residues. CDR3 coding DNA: TGTGCCACCAGCAGAACTCCGGGACAGGCGAACACCGGGGAGCTGTTTTTT. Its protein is CATSRTPGQANTGELFF. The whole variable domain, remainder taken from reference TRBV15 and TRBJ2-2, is DAMVIQNPRYQVTQFGKPVTLSCSQTLNHNVMYWYQQKSSQAPKLLFHYYDKDFNNEADTPDNFQSRRPNTSFCFLDIRSPGLGDTAMYLCATSRTPGQANTGELFFGEGSRLTVL.